The present T cell receptor beta chain was sequenced within a study of cytomegalovirus exposure and HLA in healthy donors. V shed 1 base and J shed 7 bases, with 13 bases lying between them. The CDR3 runs to 15 residues. CDR1 and CDR2 from the germline V gene are SGHTA and FQGNSA. Here immunoSEQ multiplex PCR was the method, and the copy in TCRdb shows in-frame clones only, minus some. The sample has more than 95,000 clones; more than 85% are singletons. The receptor was derived from a young woman in good health and CMV-seropositive. This chain connects TRBV7-2 to TRBJ1-4, with a possible D match to TRBD1 (6 bases). Sequencing was done on a sample of PBMCs. The CDR3 nucleotides are TGTGCCAGCAGCTTAGGGGAGGGGGTGGTTGAAAAACTGTTTTTT. Translation: CASSLGEGVVEKLFF.